In this sample, the clone carrying this T cell receptor (beta chain) turned up a few times. What it binds is not known. This sample was taken from a study of T cells in Graves' hyperthyroidism and ophthalmopathy. Overall study results and limits: Separating ophthalmopathy from stable hyperthyroidism was achieved by a 13 V-J model.

Regions amplified from RNA transcripts were the TCR beta CDR3 regions. TCR CDR3 regions were first amplified by RT-PCR with HTBI primers. A single record per CDR3 protein comes from TCRdb applying MiXCR to the multiplex PCR reads. This table holds approximately 330,000 distinct CDR3 sequences, roughly 18% found once. Participants, patients aged 18 to 65, had newly diagnosed hyperthyroidism with a duration under 2 months. Patients showing uncontrolled infection, other autoimmune disease, pregnancy or lactation were ineligible. The CDR3 totals 13 residues. Germline loops: CDR1 SGHTA, CDR2 FQGTGA. V was cut by 3 bases and J by 4 bases, with 9 bases left in between.

The receptor was isolated from a woman aged 45-65 years with Graves' hyperthyroidism. The sequencing sample was made of blood. The J gene is TRBJ1-1, the V gene TRBV7-3, with no clear D. CDR3 loop: CASSLSSLTEAFF. The CDR3 DNA sequence: TGTGCCAGCAGCTTGTCAAGTCTCACTGAAGCTTTCTTT.